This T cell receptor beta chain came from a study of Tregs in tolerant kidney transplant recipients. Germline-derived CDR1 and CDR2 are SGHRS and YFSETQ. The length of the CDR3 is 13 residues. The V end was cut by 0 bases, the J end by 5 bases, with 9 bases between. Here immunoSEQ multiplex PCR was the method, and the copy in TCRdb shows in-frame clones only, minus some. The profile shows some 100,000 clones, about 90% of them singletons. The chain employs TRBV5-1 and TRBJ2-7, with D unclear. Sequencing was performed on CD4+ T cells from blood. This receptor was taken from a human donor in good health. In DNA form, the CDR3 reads TGCGCCAGCAGCTTGGCCGGGCGAGACGAGCAGTACTTC. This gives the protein CASSLAGRDEQYF.